The clone carrying this TCR beta chain was recorded only once. The same CDR3 arises from other DNA sequences in this sample as well. The source of the sample is a study of blood T cell repertoires in COVID-19. Overall study: Samples of COVID-19 (acute and convalescent) were obtained from the United States, Italy and Spain.

Authors' analysis steps: Researchers report that nucleated cell counts were estimated from reference gene primer amplification. Repertoires were generated with immunoSEQ multiplex PCR, while TCRdb's copy carries only in-frame clones and drops some. V, J and clone size reflect that table, while D and trimming were determined from the DNA. The table records about 100,000 clones, roughly 84% of them present only once. With 5 bases removed from V and 7 bases from J, the gap between germline ends came to 12 bases. CDR1 SGHRS and CDR2 YFSETQ come from the germline V gene. The CDR3 covers 12 residues. Material: peripheral blood. The source of this sequence is a man aged 25 to 45 in a cohort sampled during active COVID-19. J is TRBJ1-2 and V is TRBV5-1; D perhaps matches TRBD1 (5 bases). The CDR3 reads CASSFTGSGYTF. The CDR3 DNA follows: TGCGCCAGCAGTTTTACAGGTTCTGGCTACACCTTC.